Listed below are T cell receptor beta chains from one sample, sequenced in a study of CD8+ T cells in alopecia areata. Assay: immunoSEQ multiplex PCR; the TCRdb copy retains only in-frame clones and omits some. The sample lists 210,000 or so clones, approximately 72% occurring once. The sequencing here drew on CD4+ T cells sorted from blood, taken at week 44, from a patient treated with tofacitinib. The source of these receptors is a human donor with alopecia areata. Each CDR3 is given with its conserved first and last residue. The D gene is left open where the match is weak. Not every row has a clone size; where given, it reads once, few, many or a size class.

TRBJ2-3 | TRBV11-2 | NA | NA | CASSLSPQGPTSTDTQYF | TGTGCCAGCAGCTTAAGTCCCCAAGGGCCAACTAGCACAGATACGCAGTATTTT
TRBJ1-1 | TRBV5-6 | TRBD1 | NA | CASSLGQGAFVTFF | TGTGCCAGCAGCTTGGGGCAGGGGGCTTTCGTAACTTTCTTT
TRBJ2-1 | TRBV5-1 | NA | NA | CASSSDSYNEQFF | TGCGCCAGCAGCTCCGACAGCTACAATGAGCAGTTCTTC
TRBJ2-5 | TRBV5-1 | NA | NA | CASSPFDETQYF | TGCGCCAGCAGCCCGTTTGACGAGACCCAGTACTTC
TRBJ1-5 | TRBV12-5 | NA | once | CASGPRTDNQPQHF | TGTGCTAGTGGCCCGAGGACGGACAATCAGCCCCAGCATTTT
TRBJ2-1 | TRBV7-3 | TRBD2 | few | CASSPRVAGDNEQFF | TGTGCCAGCAGCCCCCGAGTTGCGGGAGACAATGAGCAGTTCTTC
TRBJ2-3 | TRBV4-1 | NA | few | CASSPGTTDTQYF | TGCGCCAGCAGCCCCGGGACTACAGATACGCAGTATTTT
TRBJ2-1 | TRBV7-3 | NA | NA | CASSLGDRTNEQFF | TGTGCCAGCAGCTTAGGGGACCGAACCAATGAGCAGTTCTTC
TRBJ2-2 | TRBV25-1 | NA | NA | CASSDEELFF | TGTGCCAGCAGTGACGAGGAGCTGTTTTTT
TRBJ1-1 | TRBV10-3 | NA | NA | CATEGLNTEAFF | TGTGCCACCGAGGGCCTGAACACTGAAGCTTTCTTT
TRBJ2-2 | TRBV29-1 | TRBD1 | NA | CSVPIQGANTGELFF | TGCAGCGTTCCTATACAGGGGGCCAACACCGGGGAGCTGTTTTTT
TRBJ1-2 | TRBV10-3 | NA | NA | CAISGRVPENGYTF | TGTGCCATCAGTGGCCGGGTCCCGGAGAATGGCTACACCTTC
TRBJ2-2 | TRBV29-1 | TRBD2 | few | CSVVGGGNTGELFF | TGCAGCGTTGTCGGCGGGGGGAACACCGGGGAGCTGTTTTTT
TRBJ2-1 | TRBV4-3 | NA | NA | CASSRGTDHNEQFF | TGCGCCAGCAGCCGAGGGACGGATCACAATGAGCAGTTCTTC
TRBJ1-1 | TRBV25-1 | NA | NA | CASSSPGEYTEAFF | TGTGCCAGCAGTTCCCCGGGGGAGTACACTGAAGCTTTCTTT
TRBJ2-5 | TRBV23-1 | NA | NA | CASSQSVTQYF | TGCGCCAGCAGTCAATCTGTGACCCAGTACTTC
TRBJ2-7 | TRBV6-5 | NA | NA | CASSPSRGYEQYF | TGTGCCAGCAGTCCATCCAGGGGATACGAGCAGTACTTC
TRBJ2-3 | TRBV29-1 | NA | NA | CSVKRPGTDTQYF | TGCAGCGTTAAGAGGCCAGGGACAGATACGCAGTATTTT
TRBJ2-5 | TRBV5-1 | TRBD1 | NA | CASSSRGQGLIGETQYF | TGCGCCAGCAGCTCCAGGGGACAGGGCTTGATTGGGGAGACCCAGTACTTC
TRBJ2-5 | TRBV7-2 | TRBD1 | NA | CASSTSRGQETQYF | TGTGCCAGCAGCACGTCCAGGGGGCAAGAGACCCAGTACTTC
TRBJ1-5 | TRBV19 | NA | NA | CASSRGDITRGNQPQHF | TGTGCCAGTAGTCGTGGGGACATCACCCGCGGCAATCAGCCCCAGCATTTT
TRBJ2-1 | TRBV18 | NA | NA | CASSPANYNEQFF | TGTGCCAGCTCACCGGCAAACTACAATGAGCAGTTCTTC
TRBJ1-2 | TRBV5-1 | NA | few | CASSLSSSRGFGYTF | TGCGCCAGCAGCCTCTCCAGTTCGAGGGGATTTGGCTACACCTTC
TRBJ2-7 | TRBV6-5 | TRBD1 | NA | CATAPGQGAYEQYF | TGTGCCACTGCACCGGGACAGGGGGCGTACGAGCAGTACTTC
TRBJ1-1 | TRBV18 | NA | NA | CASSPQGNTEAFF | TGTGCCAGCTCCCCTCAGGGGAACACTGAAGCTTTCTTT
TRBJ2-3 | TRBV5-1 | NA | NA | CASSSQGGSTDTQYF | TGCGCCAGCAGCTCCCAGGGGGGAAGCACAGATACGCAGTATTTT
TRBJ2-1 | TRBV29-1 | NA | NA | CSHNLHGDEQFF | TGCAGCCATAACCTCCACGGGGATGAGCAGTTCTTC
TRBJ2-3 | TRBV29-1 | TRBD2 | once | CSVNLRTSGTDTQYF | TGCAGCGTTAATTTGCGGACTAGCGGCACAGATACGCAGTATTTT
TRBJ1-1 | TRBV29-1 | NA | NA | CSVVDLGNTEAFF | TGCAGCGTTGTGGATCTGGGGAACACTGAAGCTTTCTTT
TRBJ1-1 | TRBV29-1 | NA | NA | CSVARELNTEAFF | TGCAGCGTTGCGAGGGAGCTGAACACTGAAGCTTTCTTT
TRBJ2-7 | TRBV5-6 | NA | NA | CASRSRDEQYF | TGTGCCAGCCGGAGCCGGGATGAGCAGTACTTC
TRBJ1-5 | TRBV7-2 | NA | few | CASSLDHQPQHF | TGTGCCAGCAGCTTAGATCATCAGCCCCAGCATTTT
TRBJ1-4 | TRBV30 | TRBD1 | NA | CAWRTGTGVEKLFF | TGTGCCTGGAGAACCGGGACAGGGGTTGAAAAACTGTTTTTT
TRBJ2-1 | TRBV30 | TRBD1 | once | CAWTRGQETLGEQFF | TGTGCCTGGACCCGGGGACAGGAGACCCTAGGGGAGCAGTTCTTC
TRBJ1-2 | TRBV7-9 | TRBD1 | NA | CASSLGQEHYGYTF | TGTGCCAGCAGCTTGGGACAGGAACACTATGGCTACACCTTC
TRBJ2-7 | TRBV5-1 | NA | NA | CASSLVSGSTYEQYF | TGCGCCAGCAGCTTGGTCTCGGGAAGCACCTACGAGCAGTACTTC
TRBJ1-1 | TRBV2 | TRBD1 | once | CASKGQGAPNTEAFF | TGTGCCAGCAAGGGACAGGGGGCCCCGAACACTGAAGCTTTCTTT
TRBJ2-2 | TRBV14 | TRBD1 | NA | CASSTILQGTNTGELFF | TGTGCCAGCAGCACAATACTACAGGGGACGAACACCGGGGAGCTGTTTTTT
TRBJ2-3 | TRBV29-1 | NA | NA | CSVVVGQPTQYF | TGCAGCGTTGTGGTCGGGCAACCAACGCAGTATTTT